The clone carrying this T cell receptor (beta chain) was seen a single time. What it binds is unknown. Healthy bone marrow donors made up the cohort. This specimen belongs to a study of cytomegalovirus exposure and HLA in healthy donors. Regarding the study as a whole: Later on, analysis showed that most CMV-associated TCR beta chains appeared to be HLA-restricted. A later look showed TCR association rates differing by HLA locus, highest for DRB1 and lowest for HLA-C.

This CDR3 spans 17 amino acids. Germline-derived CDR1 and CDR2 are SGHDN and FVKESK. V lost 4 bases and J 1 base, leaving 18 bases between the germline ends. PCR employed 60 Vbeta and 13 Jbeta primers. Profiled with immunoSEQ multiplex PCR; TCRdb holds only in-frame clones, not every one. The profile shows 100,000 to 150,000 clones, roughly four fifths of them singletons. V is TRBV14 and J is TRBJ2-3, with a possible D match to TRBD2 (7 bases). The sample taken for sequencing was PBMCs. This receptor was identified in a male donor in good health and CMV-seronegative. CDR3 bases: TGTGCCAGCAGCCCCGAGGGGGGGCTATTAGGCACAGATACGCAGTATTTT. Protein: CASSPEGGLLGTDTQYF.